This TCR beta chain was obtained from a study of Graves' ophthalmopathy and Graves' hyperthyroidism. Study-wide points: Blood also held most thyroid clonotypes expanded above 0.001 frequency.

The table lists this clonotype with many counts. Its antigen is unidentified. Trimming left V 3 bases short and J 2 bases short, with 8 bases between. This CDR3 comprises 13 residues. The germline V gene has CDR1 SGDLS and CDR2 YYNGEE. RNA transcripts provided the template for amplifying TCR beta CDR3 regions. HTBI primers were employed in first-round RT-PCR, then a second-round multiplex PCR followed. TCRdb re-derived calls from the multiplex PCR reads in MiXCR, one entry per CDR3 protein. This table holds 500,000 to 700,000 distinct CDR3 sequences, about 24% found once. The TCR sequence derives from a young woman with stable Graves' hyperthyroidism. Some clones in this sample may be carry-over from other donors' samples. V is TRBV9 and J is TRBJ1-1, with D hard to call. The sequencing input was peripheral blood. DNA for the CDR3: TGTGCCAGCAGCGGCAATTCCAACACTGAAGCTTTCTTT. This gives the protein CASSGNSNTEAFF.